This TCR beta chain stems from a study of cytomegalovirus exposure and HLA in healthy donors (dated by TCRdb to the late 2010s). With regard to the full study: According to an earlier analysis of 587 of the donors, about 170 million T cells yielded 120 million or so unique TCR beta sequences and 276 Gb of sequence data. An early release covering roughly 640 HLA-typed donors comprised approximately 300 gigabases of sequencing data and tens of millions of unique TCR sequences. Of the 398 genotyped donors, approximately 83% fell in the genetic ancestry cluster associated with self-reported Caucasian donors. The aim of the study was to test whether cataloging public T cell receptors could identify signatures of past pathogen exposure. Using immunosequencing, the study profiled T cell repertoires from some 670 subjects and related those repertoires to cytomegalovirus serostatus. Besides the first cohort of around 700 subjects, a separate validation cohort made up of 95 to 150 different subjects was used. High-throughput TCR immunosequencing, statistical association of individual TCRs with disease status, and machine learning were combined to predict cytomegalovirus infection status. A later analysis re-analyzed previously published TCR beta repertoires from 600 to 850 donors and added high-resolution HLA genotyping to study TCR occurrence patterns. Rather than using new phenotypic data, the later analysis identified candidate immune exposures from TCR beta sequences and from how often those sequences occurred across donors. An earlier analysis of some 500 of the donors applied high-throughput TCR beta sequencing to assess whether each TCR beta V gene segment acted as functional or pseudogenic. Donor age, sex, ethnicity and CMV serostatus were collected together with the repertoire data. In a later genetic analysis, genome-wide SNP genotypes for about 65% of the 666 donors were used, and that subset was treated as a discovery cohort. All discovery cohort repertoires had been generated using a single sequencing platform. HLA typing included class I and class II loci at four-digit resolution. Typing coverage differed by locus: A, B, C, DRB1 and DQB1 were typed in roughly 629-630 donors, DQA1 in around 500, DPA1 in around 610, and DPB1 in 472. About 5 DR-DQ haplotypes were handled as single units for association and clustering, since linkage in the cohort was strong. Among about 410 genotyped donors of the cohort, an average of around 250,000 unique TCR beta nucleotide sequences was sequenced per donor, of which 15% to 20% were non-productive.

The CDR3 covers 14 residues, taking in both the cysteine and the phenylalanine. Only the CDR3 DNA is retained, 42 bases long and in frame from the first base. The germline V gene sets CDR1 to SNHLY and CDR2 to FYNNEI. The V and J ends are trimmed by 4 bases and 2 bases, leaving 8 bases between them. Remarks on this clone: Its cognate antigen has yet to be identified. No much larger clonotype is one base removed from it; base qualities were not supplied.

The cohort was made up of around 720 healthy bone marrow donors. All cohort members were sampled while nominally healthy, although unrecorded immune exposures were likely present. The donor was CMV seropositive and belonged to the group of some 290 seropositive cohort members. A peripheral blood sample was provided by each donor, and peripheral blood mononuclear cells were used for TCR beta sequencing. Genomic DNA was extracted from the blood cell samples with the Qiagen DNeasy Blood Extraction Kit. The paper as a whole reports these results and caveats: Sequencing depth was assumed to be roughly uniform across donors in the presence/absence analyses, though that assumption may not hold. In vitro tests confirmed that a few of the cytomegalovirus-associated TCR beta chains recognize cytomegalovirus antigens. The classifier was reported to diagnose cytomegalovirus status with high specificity and sensitivity in both the original cohort and the validation cohort. A further reported finding was that TCR beta sequences accurately predicted the HLA-A and HLA-B alleles for most subjects in the first cohort. Several of the top co-occurrence clusters appeared to be linked to parvovirus B19, influenza, CMV and Epstein-Barr virus, according to a later analysis. In a later genetic analysis, fewer N-insertions in productive TCRs were reported among donors in an Asian-associated ancestry cluster than the roughly 670-donor mean. The authors suggested that the approach could potentially be extended to other disease states and immunological phenotypes. At a false discovery rate of 0.05, a later analysis linked fewer than 20,000 TCR beta sequences to specific HLA alleles. Because the 87-base-pair reads could not distinguish some IMGT-functional V segments, including TRBV6-2 and TRBV6-3, those segments were excluded. Compared with equally common non-associated chains, HLA-associated TCR beta chains in a later analysis were more clonally expanded and had lower generation probabilities. The study listed 164 TCR beta chains as associated with cytomegalovirus. In an earlier analysis of fewer than 750 of the donors, most TCR beta V segments were observed in productive rearrangements about 87% or about 30% of the time, broadly matching IMGT annotations. Immune exposure information for the cohort was limited to CMV serostatus. A cluster of highly shared sequence variants was judged likely to be a technical artifact of the sequencing pipeline. According to a later analysis, TCR association rates differed among HLA loci, with DRB1 alleles showing the most associated TCRs and HLA-C alleles showing the fewest. When HLA alleles, especially DR and DQ, strongly co-occurred, attributing TCR associations to individual alleles was difficult. The earlier analysis of almost 600 of the donors excluded 15 to 20 rarely observed V segments, including chromosome 9 orphons, because counts were too low. A later genetic analysis associated a missense DCLRE1C variant with V-gene and J-gene trimming of TCR beta chains, and an independent cohort replicated the association. Correlated functional status among segregating V segments might reflect linkage disequilibrium, but an unknown experimental factor could not be ruled out. Because some donors lacked HLA typing at each locus, the association tests relied only on the typed subset. In this cohort, only TCR beta chains were sequenced, and detectable features were limited by the absence of alpha or paired-chain data. According to a later analysis, most CMV-associated TCR beta chains appeared to be HLA-restricted, and the HLA associations seemed to be driven largely by CMV exposure. While some public TCRs were present in many individuals, most TCR sequences turned up only very rarely across donors.

The receptor library was made with the immunoSEQ multiplex PCR assay. A mixture of 60 forward primers for TCR Vbeta segments and 13 reverse primers for TCR Jbeta segments was used in the multiplex PCR. The CDR3 region of rearranged TCR beta genes was amplified from genomic DNA with a multiplex PCR assay. Amplified TCR beta libraries were sequenced as 87-base-pair reads on the Illumina HiSeq System. Under the source paper's analysis protocol: A later analysis tallied 75 million to 95 million unique TCR beta chains across the 660 or so repertoires, and about 10 million of those chains were shared by two or more donors. Raw reads were error-corrected and collapsed into unique sequences with a nearest-neighbor algorithm that merged closely related sequences to remove PCR and sequencing errors. To assign V, D and J gene segments, CDR3 sequences were aligned to IMGT reference sequences. For a sequence to be retained, a match of at least six nucleotides was required to both a V gene segment and a J gene segment. Rearrangements were classified as productive when the CDR3 lacked stop codons and remained in frame with V and J, and all other rearrangements were classified as non-productive. Following IMGT convention, CDR3 was defined as the stretch from the second conserved V-encoded cysteine to the conserved J-encoded phenylalanine. Sequences without an unambiguous match to a single V gene segment were excluded from the earlier analysis of several hundred of the donors. An earlier analysis of 587 of the donors classified V segments as functional when productive rearrangements were above 56.7% and as segregating when the standard deviation between donors was above 5%. A statistical classification framework was built for diagnosing cytomegalovirus status from the catalog of TCR beta chain sequences. V and J gene assignment, in a later analysis, came from comparing TCR nucleotide sequences with IMGT/GENE-DB human TR gene sequences. The TCRdist pipeline was used in a later analysis to assign CDR3 sequences and most-parsimonious VDJ recombination scenarios. A later analysis defined each TCR beta chain by its CDR3 amino acid sequence plus V-gene family, and excluded reads lacking a unique V-gene family. In a later analysis, fewer than 600 highly shared, low-generation-probability nucleotide sequences were removed to address suspected cross-contamination and a sequencing artifact. In a later analysis, a clonal expansion index for each public chain was calculated from normalized within-repertoire ranks of inferred template counts. In a later analysis, generation probabilities were computed using a VDJ recombination model fitted to out-of-frame rearrangements, and the results were checked against IGoR. Hypergeometric tests were used in a later analysis to score TCR-TCR, TCR-HLA and TCR-CMV co-occurrence, with a repertoire-size bias correction applied to the TCR pairs. False discovery rates were estimated in a later analysis by permuting HLA or CMV assignments 20 times. A later analysis grouped co-occurring TCRs with DBSCAN, adding TCRdist sequence similarity when clustering within HLA-allele-positive subsets. Co-occurrence clustering excluded repertoires with fewer than 30,000 or more than 120,000 public chains, plus five with anomalous nucleotide sharing. The source is immuneACCESS, and TCRdb retained only in-frame sequences with V and J called. Part of the clones is not carried over; for the studies checked, unresolved V genes explain less than half of this, and the remainder is unexplained. D and trimming were read from the DNA, whereas the V and J calls and clone size are those reported in that table. In all, the sample holds 200,000 or so clones, and roughly 80% of those were seen once. The ten top clones hold about 6% of the sample.

The rearranged segments are TRBV2 and TRBJ2-2; a confident D gene designation cannot be given. This receptor was taken from a woman in her twenties or thirties in good health and CMV-seropositive. The material sequenced was PBMCs. The CDR3 region has the sequence CASSARTNTGELFF. In nucleotides, the sequence is TGTGCCAGCAGTGCCCGCACAAACACCGGGGAGCTGTTTTTT. This CDR3, with the reference TRBV2 and TRBJ2-2 proteins standing in past its ends, gives the full variable domain EPEVTQTPSHQVTQMGQEVILRCVPISNHLYFYWYRQILGQKVEFLVSFYNNEISEKSEIFDDQFSVERPDGSNFTLKIRSTKLEDSAMYFCASSARTNTGELFFGEGSRLTVL.